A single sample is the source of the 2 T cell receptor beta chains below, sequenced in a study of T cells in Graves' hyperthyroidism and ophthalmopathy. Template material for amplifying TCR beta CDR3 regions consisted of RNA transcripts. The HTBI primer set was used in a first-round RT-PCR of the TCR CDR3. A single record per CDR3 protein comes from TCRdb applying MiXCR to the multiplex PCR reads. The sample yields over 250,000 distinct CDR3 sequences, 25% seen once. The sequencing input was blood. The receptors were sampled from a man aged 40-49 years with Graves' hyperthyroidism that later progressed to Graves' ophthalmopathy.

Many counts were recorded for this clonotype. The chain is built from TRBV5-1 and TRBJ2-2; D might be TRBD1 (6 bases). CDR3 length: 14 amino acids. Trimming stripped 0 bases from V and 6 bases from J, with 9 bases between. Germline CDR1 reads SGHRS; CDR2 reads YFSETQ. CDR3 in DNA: TGCGCCAGCAGCTTGGACCCAGGGGCCGGGGAGCTGTTTTTT. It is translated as CASSLDPGAGELFF.

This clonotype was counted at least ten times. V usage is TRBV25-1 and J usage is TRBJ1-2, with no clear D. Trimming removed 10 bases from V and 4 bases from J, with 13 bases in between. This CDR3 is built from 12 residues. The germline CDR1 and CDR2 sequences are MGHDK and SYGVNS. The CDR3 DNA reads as TGTGCCACCCAGTCCAGAGTCTATGGCTACACCTTC. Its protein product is CATQSRVYGYTF.